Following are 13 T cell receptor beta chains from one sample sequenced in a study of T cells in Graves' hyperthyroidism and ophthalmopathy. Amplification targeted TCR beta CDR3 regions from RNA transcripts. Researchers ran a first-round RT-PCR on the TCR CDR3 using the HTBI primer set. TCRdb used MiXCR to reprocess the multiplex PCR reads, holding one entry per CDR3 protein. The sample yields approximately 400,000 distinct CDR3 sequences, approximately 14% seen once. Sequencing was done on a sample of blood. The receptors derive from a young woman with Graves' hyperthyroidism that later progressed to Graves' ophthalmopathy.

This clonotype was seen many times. The CDR3 DNA reads as TGTGCCAGCACTTACAGCCCGAACTATGGCTACACCTTC. Protein sequence: CASTYSPNYGYTF. The gene calls are TRBV6-1 and TRBJ1-2, with D unclear. The germline V gene encodes CDR1 MNHNS and CDR2 SASEGT. This CDR3 has 13 amino acids. Trimming cost V 7 bases and J 2 bases, with 11 bases left between them.

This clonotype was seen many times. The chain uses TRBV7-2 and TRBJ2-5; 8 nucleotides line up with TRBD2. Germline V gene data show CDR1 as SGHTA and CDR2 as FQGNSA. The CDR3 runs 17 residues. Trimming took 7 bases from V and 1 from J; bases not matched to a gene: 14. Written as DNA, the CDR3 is TGTGCCAGCACCCCCGGGTGGGGCGGGAGGTCCCAAGAGACCCAGTACTTC. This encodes CASTPGWGGRSQETQYF.

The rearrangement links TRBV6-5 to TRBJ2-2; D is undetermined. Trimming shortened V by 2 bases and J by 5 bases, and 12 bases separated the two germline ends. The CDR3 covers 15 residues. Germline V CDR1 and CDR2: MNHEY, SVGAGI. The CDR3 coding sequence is TGTGCCAGCAGTTACCGGTCTTCCGAAACCGGGGAGCTGTTTTTT. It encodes CASSYRSSETGELFF.

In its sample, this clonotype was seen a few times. The CDR3 protein is CASSQFEQVYGYTF. DNA of the CDR3: TGTGCCAGCAGCCAGTTTGAACAGGTTTATGGCTACACCTTC. This chain joins TRBV3-1 and TRBJ1-2, with a weak D call TRBD1 (5 bases). The germline gives CDR1 LGHDT, CDR2 YNNKEL (reference sequence). With 3 bases removed from V and 5 bases from J, the gap between germline ends came to 13 bases. The CDR3 runs 14 residues.

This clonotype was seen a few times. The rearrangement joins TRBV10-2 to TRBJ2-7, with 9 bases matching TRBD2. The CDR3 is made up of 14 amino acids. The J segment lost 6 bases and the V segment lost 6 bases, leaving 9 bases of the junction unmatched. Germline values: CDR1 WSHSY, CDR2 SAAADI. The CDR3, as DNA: TGCGCCAGCAGGACTAGCGGAGAGGGCCCCGAGCAGTACTTC. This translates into CASRTSGEGPEQYF.

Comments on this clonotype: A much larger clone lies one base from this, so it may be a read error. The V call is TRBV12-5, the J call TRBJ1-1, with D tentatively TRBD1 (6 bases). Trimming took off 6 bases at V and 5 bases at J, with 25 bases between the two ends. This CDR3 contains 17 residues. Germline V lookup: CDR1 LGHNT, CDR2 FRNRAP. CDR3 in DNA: TGTGCTAGTGGGCCCCGGTGGACATGGGGGGCGCGGACTGAAGCTTTCTTT. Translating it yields CASGPRWTWGARTEAFF.

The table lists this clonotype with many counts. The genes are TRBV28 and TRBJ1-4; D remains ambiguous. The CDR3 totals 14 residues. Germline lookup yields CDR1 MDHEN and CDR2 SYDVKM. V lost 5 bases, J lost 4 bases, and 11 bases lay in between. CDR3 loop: CASSQWASNEKLFF. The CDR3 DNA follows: TGTGCCAGCAGTCAATGGGCGAGTAATGAAAAACTGTTTTTT. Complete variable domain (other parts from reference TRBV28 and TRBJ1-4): DVKVTQSSRYLVKRTGEKVFLECVQDMDHENMFWYRQDPGLGLRLIYFSYDVKMKEKGDIPEGYSVSREKKERFSLILESASTNQTSMYLCASSQWASNEKLFFGSGTQLSVL.

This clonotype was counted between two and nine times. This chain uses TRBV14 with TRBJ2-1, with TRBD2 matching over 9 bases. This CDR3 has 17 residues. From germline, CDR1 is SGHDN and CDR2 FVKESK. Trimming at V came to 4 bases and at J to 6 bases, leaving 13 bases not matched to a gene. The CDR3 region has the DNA TGTGCCAGCAGCCCTCCCTATGGCGGGAGGGCCCCCAATGAGCAGTTCTTC. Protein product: CASSPPYGGRAPNEQFF.

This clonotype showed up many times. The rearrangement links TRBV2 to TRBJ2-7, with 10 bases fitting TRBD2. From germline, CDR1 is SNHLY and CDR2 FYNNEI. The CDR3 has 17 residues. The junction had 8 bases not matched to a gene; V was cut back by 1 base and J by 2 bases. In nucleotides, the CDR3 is TGTGCCAGCAGTGAAGTCCCCGGACTAGCGGCCCCCTACGAGCAGTACTTC. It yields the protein CASSEVPGLAAPYEQYF.

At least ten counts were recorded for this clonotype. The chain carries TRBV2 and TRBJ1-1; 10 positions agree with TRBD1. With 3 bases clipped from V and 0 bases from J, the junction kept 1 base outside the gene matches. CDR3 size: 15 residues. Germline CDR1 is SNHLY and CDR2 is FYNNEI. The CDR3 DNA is TGTGCCAGCAGTGAGGGACAGGGGATGAACACTGAAGCTTTCTTT. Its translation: CASSEGQGMNTEAFF. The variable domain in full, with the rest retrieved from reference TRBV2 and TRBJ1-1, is EPEVTQTPSHQVTQMGQEVILRCVPISNHLYFYWYRQILGQKVEFLVSFYNNEISEKSEIFDDQFSVERPDGSNFTLKIRSTKLEDSAMYFCASSEGQGMNTEAFFGQGTRLTVV.

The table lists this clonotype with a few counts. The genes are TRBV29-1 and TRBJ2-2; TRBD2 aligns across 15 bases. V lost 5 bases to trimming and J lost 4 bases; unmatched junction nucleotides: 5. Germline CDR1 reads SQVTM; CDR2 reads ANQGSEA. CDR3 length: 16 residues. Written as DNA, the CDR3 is TGCAGCGTTCCAGGACTAGCGGGAGGGGGCACCGGGGAGCTGTTTTTT. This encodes CSVPGLAGGGTGELFF.

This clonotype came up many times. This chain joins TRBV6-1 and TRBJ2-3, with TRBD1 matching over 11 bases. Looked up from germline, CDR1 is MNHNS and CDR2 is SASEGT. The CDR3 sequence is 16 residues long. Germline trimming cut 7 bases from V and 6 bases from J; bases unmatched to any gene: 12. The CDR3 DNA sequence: TGTGCCAGCACTAAATCCAGGACAGGGGGCATGGATACGCAGTATTTT. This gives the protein CASTKSRTGGMDTQYF.

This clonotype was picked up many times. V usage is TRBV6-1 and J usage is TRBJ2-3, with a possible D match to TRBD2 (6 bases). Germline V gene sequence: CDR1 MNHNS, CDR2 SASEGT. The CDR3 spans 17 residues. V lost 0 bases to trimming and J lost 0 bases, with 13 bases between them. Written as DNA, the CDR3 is TGTGCCAGCAGTGAAGCTGCCTCTAGCGAGAGCACAGATACGCAGTATTTT. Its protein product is CASSEAASSESTDTQYF.